This entry lists 19 T cell receptor beta chains sequenced from one sample in a study of regulatory T cells in long-lasting Graves disease. Construction of the TCR beta libraries employed iRepertoire HTBI primers in conjunction with Arm-PCR of CDR3 regions. TCRdb re-called the multiplex PCR reads with MiXCR, one entry per CDR3 protein. This table has 580,000 or so distinct CDR3 sequences, roughly 15% appearing once. The time point: newly diagnosed GD, antithyroid drugs for less than 3 months. The authors made the TCR library using RNA they extracted from PBMCs. These data were also filed under a second study, of T cells in Graves' hyperthyroidism and ophthalmopathy.

This specimen was peripheral blood mononuclear cells (PBMCs), taken at new diagnosis, from a patient treated with antithyroid drugs. The origin of the receptors is a man aged 18 to 30 with Graves disease.

This clonotype has only a few counts. V gene TRBV12-3 or TRBV12-4 combines with J gene TRBJ2-7, with D tentatively TRBD1 or TRBD2 (5 bases each). Trimming took off 5 bases at V and 3 bases at J, with 11 bases between the two ends. This CDR3 is 13 amino acids long. The DNA for the CDR3 is TGTGCCAGCAGTGTCGGGACCATCTACGAGCAGTACTTC. It encodes CASSVGTIYEQYF.

The V gene is TRBV28, the J gene TRBJ1-6; possible D gene TRBD1, 6 bases. In germline, CDR1 is MDHEN, CDR2 SYDVKM. This CDR3 is built from 13 residues. V lost 3 bases and J lost 9, with 9 bases in between. As DNA, the CDR3 is TGTGCCAGCAGTTTGGGGGGGCCTTCACCCCTCCACTTT. Its translation: CASSLGGPSPLHF.

This clonotype was observed many times. The V and J genes are TRBV12-3 or TRBV12-4 and TRBJ2-7; D call uncertain. This CDR3 spans 13 amino acids. V lost 6 bases and J 2 bases, leaving 11 bases between the germline ends. As DNA, the CDR3 is TGTGCCAGCAGCCTTCATCCCACCTACGAGCAGTACTTC. Its protein is CASSLHPTYEQYF.

This clonotype has at least ten counts. DNA for the CDR3: TGTGCCAGCAGCCCCCCCGGGGGGGGAGCGCAGACCCAGTACTTC. This sequence encodes CASSPPGGGAQTQYF. V is TRBV3-1 and J is TRBJ2-5; 8 nucleotides align to TRBD2. The CDR3 is 15 residues long. The junction had 10 bases not matched to a gene; V was cut back by 4 bases and J by 6 bases. The germline V gene encodes CDR1 LGHDT and CDR2 YNNKEL (reference sequence).

The gene calls are TRBV2 and TRBJ2-5; D gene ambiguous. CDR3 length: 12 amino acids. V was pared by 4 bases and J by 4 bases, with 7 bases between. CDR1 is SNHLY, CDR2 FYNNEI, per germline. CDR3 residues: CASSAPRETQYF. CDR3 nucleotides: TGTGCCAGCAGTGCCCCGCGAGAGACCCAGTACTTC.

The chain combines TRBV29-1 with TRBJ1-3; unclear D gene. Germline-derived CDR1 and CDR2 are SQVTM and ANQGSEA. The V end was cut by 4 bases, the J end by 0 bases, with 7 bases between. The CDR3 extends over 13 amino acids. CDR3 sequence reads: CSVVTASGNTIYF. The CDR3 nucleotides are TGCAGCGTTGTAACGGCCTCTGGAAACACCATATATTTT.

This clonotype was counted at least ten times. At one of its ends the junction is not consistent with the germline gene, which may arise from a read error. The chain recombines TRBV6-4 with TRBJ2-7; D is perhaps TRBD2 (6 bases). Germline V gene lookup returns CDR1 MRHNA and CDR2 SNTAGT. This CDR3 has 15 amino acids. The CDR3, as DNA: TGTGCCAGCAGTTACTCAGGGACTTACTCCTACGAGCAGTACTTC. This gives the protein CASSYSGTYSYEQYF.

This clonotype was recorded at least ten times. The chain carries TRBV12-3 or TRBV12-4 and TRBJ2-3; no firm D call. Trimming took 7 bases from V and 2 from J, leaving 16 bases between them. The CDR3 length is 15 residues. CDR3 bases: TGTGCCAGCACTATGACATATTTGCACACAGATACGCAGTATTTT. Its protein is CASTMTYLHTDTQYF.

This clonotype appeared a few times. The J gene is TRBJ2-1, the V gene TRBV4-1; 9 bases map to TRBD2. Per germline, CDR1 MGHRA and CDR2 YSYEKL. J lost 6 bases, V lost 1 base, and 10 bases had no gene match. CDR3 length: 17 amino acids. CDR3 in amino acids: CASSQGVLAGRGNEQFF. Written as DNA, the CDR3 is TGCGCCAGCAGCCAAGGAGTCCTAGCGGGAAGGGGCAATGAGCAGTTCTTC.

This clonotype was detected ten times or more. The chain employs TRBV6-2 or TRBV6-3 and TRBJ2-1; TRBD2 matches 11 bases. After removal of 6 bases from V and 6 bases from J, the junction contained 7 bases not matched to a gene. CDR1 is MNHEY, CDR2 SVGEGT, per germline. The length of the CDR3 is 15 residues. The CDR3 DNA reads as TGTGCCAGCAGACTACTAGCGGGAGCCGCCAATGAGCAGTTCTTC. It yields the protein CASRLLAGAANEQFF.

This clonotype was counted many times. V gene TRBV28 combines with J gene TRBJ2-5, with 10 bases lining up with TRBD2. CDR1 is MDHEN, CDR2 SYDVKM, per germline. The CDR3 runs to 14 residues. The J segment lost 3 bases and the V segment lost 8 bases, leaving 6 bases of the junction unmatched. In DNA form, the CDR3 reads TGTGCCAGCCTTCCTAGCGGGAGTGAAGAGACCCAGTACTTC. Amino acid sequence: CASLPSGSEETQYF.

This clonotype was seen only a few times. The J gene is TRBJ1-4, the V gene TRBV4-2, with 12 bases that match TRBD1. J was trimmed by 8 bases and V by 0 bases; bases with no gene match: 7. CDR3 length: 17 amino acids. Germline V gives CDR1 LGHNA, CDR2 YNFKEQ. The CDR3 sequence is CASSQESGQGAREKLFF. CDR3 sequence (DNA): TGTGCCAGCAGCCAAGAGTCGGGACAGGGGGCACGGGAAAAACTGTTTTTT.

The V and J genes are TRBV12-3 or TRBV12-4 and TRBJ1-1, with TRBD1 identical over 11 bases. The CDR3 runs 15 residues. The V and J ends lost 7 bases and 4 bases, in that order; junction bases with no gene match: 8. The CDR3 DNA is TGTGCCAGCAACGGACAGGGGGCGAGTTCCACTGAAGCTTTCTTT. Translating it yields CASNGQGASSTEAFF.

There are a few counts of this clonotype. The rearrangement uses TRBV6-5 and TRBJ2-5, with 13 bases identical to TRBD2. Unmatched junction bases numbered 7, after V lost 3 bases and J lost 3 bases. The germline gives CDR1 MNHEY, CDR2 SVGAGI. The CDR3 is 17 amino acids. CDR3 residues: CASSYYPGTSGEETQYF. DNA for the CDR3: TGTGCCAGCAGTTATTACCCAGGGACTAGCGGGGAAGAGACCCAGTACTTC.

Notes on this clonotype: This may stem from a read error, because a much larger clone lies one nucleotide away. The rearrangement links TRBV28 to TRBJ1-1; D possibly corresponds to TRBD1 (6 bases). CDR1 MDHEN and CDR2 SYDVKM come from the germline V gene. V lost 2 bases, J lost 6 bases, and 13 bases lay in between. This CDR3 spans 14 amino acids. The CDR3 here is CASSLGRGLPEAFF. The DNA for the CDR3 is TGTGCCAGCAGTTTAGGCAGGGGCCTCCCTGAAGCTTTCTTT.

For this clonotype: A far larger clone is only one base removed, so a read error is likely. Because the CDR3 is missing its conserved closing phenylalanine or tryptophan, this is likely a read error. The chain carries TRBV7-9 and TRBJ2-7; D perhaps matches TRBD2 (5 bases). The CDR3 loop spans 15 amino acids. Looked up from germline, CDR1 is SEHNR and CDR2 is FQNEAQ (reference sequence). V dropped 6 bases and J dropped 2 bases, with 17 bases sitting between them. This chain's CDR3 is CASSAPLTNTYEQYL. CDR3 sequence (DNA): TGTGCCAGCAGTGCCCCGCTGACTAACACCTACGAGCAGTACCTC.

The chain couples TRBV4-1 to TRBJ2-7; possibly TRBD1 or TRBD2 for D (6 bases each). V lost 5 bases and J lost 12, with 26 bases in between. This CDR3 contains 15 residues. Germline V gene data show CDR1 as MGHRA and CDR2 as YSYEKL. CDR3 DNA sequence: TGCGCCAGCAGCTTAACCGGACAGTTACCGGGAGATCTGTACTTC. Its translation is CASSLTGQLPGDLYF.

This clonotype was counted a few times. The chain employs TRBV10-3 and TRBJ1-1, with D maybe TRBD1 (6 bases). From germline, CDR1 is ENHRY and CDR2 SYGVKD. The CDR3 totals 13 residues. V lost 6 bases and J 1 base, leaving 9 bases between the germline ends. In DNA, the CDR3 is TGTGCCATCAGGGGGGGGGCGAACACTGAAGCTTTCTTT. Its protein product is CAIRGGANTEAFF.

This clonotype was observed a handful of times. An end of the junction does not agree with germline; a read error may underlie this. The rearrangement links TRBV5-5 to TRBJ2-2; D ambiguous. Germline V gene lookup returns CDR1 SGHKS and CDR2 YYEKEE (reference sequence). The CDR3 length is 13 residues. The CDR3 loop is CASSLGVTEELFF. CDR3 nucleotide sequence: TGTGCCAGCAGCCTGGGTGTCACCGAGGAGCTGTTTTTT.